The clone carrying this T cell receptor (beta chain) is a singleton in its sample. Produced via immunoSEQ multiplex PCR; TCRdb's table is partial and in-frame only. The repertoire holds 180,000 or so clones, with around 83% as singletons. The data derive from a study of blood T cell repertoires in COVID-19. Overall study context: Sites across the United States, Italy and Spain contributed samples from acute and convalescent COVID-19.

The CDR3 is made up of 15 amino acids. Germline CDR1 and CDR2: LGHNA and YNFKEQ. V trimming: 0 bases; J trimming: 6 bases; junction bases outside the gene matches: 3. Participant ages covered roughly 18 to 89 years across around 25 US areas. Assignment of participants to cohorts was predicated upon participant-reported clinical history. Recovered status applied to Cohort 3 donors who had two consecutive negative PCRs. It also applied to those with clearance or with symptom resolution. The chain uses TRBV4-2 and TRBJ2-1, with 9 positions matching TRBD1. The sequencing sample was made of PBMCs or T cells enriched from blood (not recorded which). This sequence was found in a man aged 40-55 years who had recovered from COVID-19. Written as DNA, the CDR3 is TGTGCCAGCAGCCAAGAACAGGGGGCGAGCAATGAGCAGTTCTTC. This encodes CASSQEQGASNEQFF.